This record concerns one T cell receptor beta chain sequence. The table came from immunoSEQ multiplex PCR; TCRdb's copy has only in-frame clones and leaves some out. The sample has approximately 130,000 clones; over 65% are singletons. Trimming pared 3 bases from V and 5 bases from J, leaving 15 bases between. The CDR3 consists of 15 residues. Germline V gene data show CDR1 as KGHSH and CDR2 as LQKENI. This entry comes from a study of cytomegalovirus exposure and HLA in healthy donors. This chain links TRBV18 with TRBJ2-3, with a possible D match to TRBD1 (5 bases). Material for sequencing was PBMCs. This TCR was sampled from a woman in her twenties or thirties in good health and CMV-seronegative. CDR3 in amino acids: CASSPQHSGLDTQYF. CDR3 sequence (DNA): TGTGCCAGCTCACCGCAGCATTCAGGGTTAGATACGCAGTATTTT.